This entry lists 25 T cell receptor beta chains sequenced from one sample in a study of identical twins. TCRdb analysed the 5' RACE reads with MiXCR anew, one entry per CDR3 protein. Of 1,800,000 or so distinct CDR3 sequences in the sample, roughly a third were seen once. Material: cord blood. Receptors were obtained from a newborn girl in good health.

This clonotype was seen a few times. The chain uses TRBV3-1 and TRBJ2-7; 9 nucleotides line up with TRBD2. Per the germline V gene, CDR1 is LGHDT and CDR2 is YNNKEL (reference sequence). This CDR3 is 17 amino acids long. J was trimmed by 1 base and V by 4 bases; bases with no gene match: 11. The CDR3 loop is CASSPIVGLAGSYEQYF. In DNA form, the CDR3 reads TGTGCCAGCAGCCCCATCGTGGGACTAGCTGGTTCCTACGAGCAGTACTTC.

This chain uses TRBV7-8 with TRBJ2-1, with 13 bases fitting TRBD2. This CDR3 region has 16 residues. Unmatched junction bases numbered 5, after V lost 3 bases and J lost 6 bases. Per the germline V gene, CDR1 is SGHVS and CDR2 is FQNEAQ. CDR3 residues: CASSFLLAGGFNEQFF. The CDR3 coding sequence is TGTGCCAGCAGCTTCCTACTAGCGGGAGGGTTCAATGAGCAGTTCTTC.

This chain joins TRBV15 and TRBJ1-4; D is undetermined. With 1 base removed from V and 3 bases from J, the gap between germline ends came to 9 bases. The CDR3 contains 15 residues. Germline V gene data show CDR1 as LNHNV and CDR2 as YYDKDF (reference sequence). CDR3 in DNA: TGTGCCACCAGCAGAGGATCGGCGGCTAATGAAAAACTGTTTTTT. Amino acids: CATSRGSAANEKLFF.

The chain combines TRBV20-1 with TRBJ2-5; D is possibly TRBD2 (6 bases). Germline loops: CDR1 DFQATT, CDR2 SNEGSKA (reference sequence). The CDR3 is made up of 15 amino acids. V gave up 1 base and J gave up 6 bases, with 18 bases separating them. The CDR3 bases are TGCAGTGCTAGAGGACCCACCTCTGGGGGGAAGACCCAGTACTTC. This codes for CSARGPTSGGKTQYF.

Only a few counts were recorded for this clonotype. The chain combines TRBV28 with TRBJ2-5, with D tentatively TRBD2 (6 bases). The DNA end favors TRBJ2-7, so the J call may be wrong. The CDR3 has 14 residues. CDR1 and CDR2 from the germline V gene are MDHEN and SYDVKM. The CDR3 sequence is CASSFFGGGYEQYF. The CDR3 region has the DNA TGTGCCAGCAGTTTTTTTGGGGGAGGCTACGAGCAGTACTTC.

In this sample, this clonotype turned up many times. This chain joins TRBV15 and TRBJ2-3, with D possibly matching TRBD2 (6 bases). The CDR3 length is 15 residues. Germline loops: CDR1 LNHNV, CDR2 YYDKDF (reference sequence). Trimming removed 0 bases from V and 5 bases from J, with 12 bases in between. The CDR3 region has the DNA TGTGCCACCAGCAGAGATGGGCAGGGAGGAGATACGCAGTATTTT. Translating it yields CATSRDGQGGDTQYF.

This clonotype was counted a few times. The chain has TRBV30 and TRBJ2-7; D not resolved. Deletions cut 0 bases from V and 2 bases from J, with 17 bases between. The CDR3 has 16 amino acids. Germline values: CDR1 GTSNPN, CDR2 SVGIG (reference sequence). The CDR3 DNA sequence: TGTGCCTGGAGTGTACCTGCTTACCTCCTGACCTACGAGCAGTACTTC. Residues: CAWSVPAYLLTYEQYF. Supplemented by reference TRBV30 and TRBJ2-7, the full variable domain reads SQTIHQWPATLVQPVGSPLSLECTVEGTSNPNLYWYRQAAGRGLQLLFYSVGIGQISSEVPQNLSASRPQDRQFILSSKKLLLSDSGFYLCAWSVPAYLLTYEQYFGPGTRLTVT.

This chain links TRBV5-5 with TRBJ2-7, with 8 bases aligning to TRBD1. The CDR3 spans 16 residues. The trim removed 3 bases at V and 3 bases at J, leaving 11 bases unmatched. The V gene's germline CDR1 is SGHKS and CDR2 YYEKEE (reference sequence). The CDR3 sequence: CASSSWSTGEIYEQYF. For the CDR3, the DNA is TGTGCCAGCAGCTCTTGGTCGACAGGGGAGATCTACGAGCAGTACTTC.

At least ten counts were recorded for this clonotype. The junction departs from germline at one end; a sequencing error may be responsible. The chain links TRBV3-1 to TRBJ2-1; D is uncertain. The CDR3 runs to 12 residues. Germline lookup yields CDR1 LGHDT and CDR2 YNNKEL (reference sequence). The CDR3 bases are TGCGCCAGCAGCCAACGACTCGGTGAGCAGTTCTTC. Translation gives CASSQRLGEQFF.

This clonotype has just a few counts. The CDR3: CASSLSGGPYNEQYF. CDR3 DNA sequence: TGTGCCAGCAGTTTATCAGGGGGGCCCTACAATGAGCAGTACTTC. The chain combines TRBV27 with TRBJ2-7, with D tentatively TRBD1 or TRBD2 (6 bases each). The length of the CDR3 is 15 residues. Germline V CDR1 and CDR2: MNHEY, SMNVEV (reference sequence). The V end lost 0 bases, the J end lost 7 bases, and 16 bases lay between the germline ends.

The chain recombines TRBV10-3 with TRBJ2-3; TRBD1 is a possible D gene (5 bases). V lost 5 bases and J 3 bases, leaving 12 bases between the germline ends. CDR3 size: 14 residues. CDR1 and CDR2 from the germline V gene are ENHRY and SYGVKD. The DNA of the CDR3 is TGTGCCATCAGTCGGCAGGGAAGAACAGATACGCAGTATTTT. Amino acid sequence: CAISRQGRTDTQYF.

This clonotype was observed a few times. The chain links TRBV5-1 to TRBJ2-3, with 11 bases lining up with TRBD2. V gave up 0 bases and J gave up 3 bases; unmatched junction bases: 6. In germline, CDR1 is SGHRS, CDR2 YFSETQ. The CDR3 contains 17 residues. The CDR3 DNA reads as TGCGCCAGCAGCTTGGCCCGTACTAGCGGGAGAACAGATACGCAGTATTTT. Its protein is CASSLARTSGRTDTQYF. The whole variable domain, filled in from reference TRBV5-1 and TRBJ2-3, reads KAGVTQTPRYLIKTRGQQVTLSCSPISGHRSVSWYQQTPGQGLQFLFEYFSETQRNKGNFPGRFSGRQFSNSRSEMNVSTLELGDSALYLCASSLARTSGRTDTQYFGPGTRLTVL.

V is TRBV6-2 or TRBV6-3 and J is TRBJ1-1; unclear D gene. The CDR3 is 17 residues long. V lost 7 bases, J lost 1 base, and 22 bases lay in between. Germline CDR1 is MNHEY and CDR2 is SVGEGT. CDR3 region: CASIKPYQAAQNTEAFF. In DNA form, the CDR3 reads TGTGCCAGCATCAAACCCTACCAGGCAGCACAGAACACTGAAGCTTTCTTT.

The gene calls are TRBV7-2 and TRBJ1-2, with D unclear. The CDR3 covers 12 residues. V gave up 3 bases and J gave up 8 bases, with 10 bases separating them. Germline-derived CDR1 and CDR2 are SGHTA and FQGNSA. Written as DNA, the CDR3 is TGTGCCAGCAGCTTGGCTGGCCGGGGCTACACCTTC. Its protein is CASSLAGRGYTF. The full variable domain, with the rest looked up from reference TRBV7-2 and TRBJ1-2, is GAGVSQSPSNKVTEKGKDVELRCDPISGHTALYWYRQSLGQGLEFLIYFQGNSAPDKSGLPSDRFSAERTGGSVSTLTIQRTQQEDSAVYLCASSLAGRGYTFGSGTRLTVV.

Worth noting for this clonotype: One junction end disagrees with the germline gene, perhaps due to a read error. The chain combines TRBV5-1 with TRBJ1-2; D is unresolved. There are 13 residues in the CDR3. Germline lookup yields CDR1 SGHRS and CDR2 YFSETQ. CDR3 nucleotide sequence: TGCGCCGGCAGCTTGGACGGGAAGTATGGCTACACCTTC. The encoded protein is CAGSLDGKYGYTF.

V and J are TRBV5-8 and TRBJ2-4; maybe TRBD2 (5 bases). This CDR3 comprises 15 residues. From germline, CDR1 is SGHTS and CDR2 YDEGEE. The ends were cut back, 0 bases at V and 2 bases at J, with 9 bases in the middle. The CDR3 sequence is CASSLEGASKNIQYF. In DNA form, the CDR3 reads TGTGCCAGCAGCTTGGAGGGAGCATCCAAAAACATTCAGTACTTC.

The rearrangement uses TRBV25-1 and TRBJ1-4; D is unresolved. The CDR3 sequence is 13 residues long. Germline CDR1 reads MGHDK; CDR2 reads SYGVNS. Trimming pared 5 bases from V and 8 bases from J, leaving 12 bases between. This chain's CDR3 is CASSSLSGEKLFF. In DNA, the CDR3 is TGTGCCAGCAGTAGTTTGTCAGGAGAAAAACTGTTTTTT.

This chain connects TRBV4-2 to TRBJ2-2; D is possibly TRBD2 (5 bases). With 0 bases removed from V and 10 bases from J, the gap between germline ends came to 12 bases. The CDR3 extends over 14 amino acids. Germline V CDR1 and CDR2: LGHNA, YNFKEQ. CDR3 nucleotide sequence: TGTGCCAGCAGCCAAGATGGTACGGGATCGGAGCTGTTTTTT. Translating it yields CASSQDGTGSELFF.

This clonotype was counted once. This sequence joins TRBV7-2 and TRBJ2-7; 7 bases align to TRBD2. Germline CDR1 reads SGHTA; CDR2 reads FQGNSA. J was trimmed by 1 base and V by 2 bases; bases with no gene match: 8. The CDR3 runs 16 residues. In nucleotides, the CDR3 is TGTGCCAGCAGCTTACACAGCCCGGGACTATCCTACGAGCAGTACTTC. Translation gives CASSLHSPGLSYEQYF. Complete variable domain (other parts from reference TRBV7-2 and TRBJ2-7): GAGVSQSPSNKVTEKGKDVELRCDPISGHTALYWYRQSLGQGLEFLIYFQGNSAPDKSGLPSDRFSAERTGGSVSTLTIQRTQQEDSAVYLCASSLHSPGLSYEQYFGPGTRLTVT.

The chain combines TRBV6-4 with TRBJ2-3; D may be TRBD1 (6 bases). The germline V gene encodes CDR1 MRHNA and CDR2 SNTAGT. The V end was cut by 7 bases, the J end by 2 bases, with 10 bases between. This CDR3 comprises 13 residues. The CDR3 DNA reads TGTGCCAGCAAGGGACACAACACAGATACGCAGTATTTT. Its protein is CASKGHNTDTQYF.

This clonotype was seen a handful of times. CDR3 amino acids: CASSLSRGSRADTQYF. DNA for the CDR3: TGTGCCAGCAGTTTGAGTCGCGGGAGTAGGGCAGATACGCAGTATTTT. This chain connects TRBV28 to TRBJ2-3, with 7 bases aligning to TRBD2. With V trimmed by 3 bases and J by 4 bases, 10 bases remained unmatched. CDR1 and CDR2 from the germline V gene are MDHEN and SYDVKM. The CDR3 contains 16 residues.

Concerning this clonotype: Compared with germline, one end of the junction differs, possibly owing to a read error. V and J are TRBV2 and TRBJ2-1; D is possibly TRBD2 (6 bases). Germline CDR1 reads SNHLY; CDR2 reads FYNNEI. The CDR3 runs to 14 residues. As DNA, the CDR3 is TGTGCCAGCAGGGGGGATGGTAGCGGCAAGGAGCCGTTCTTC. Its protein product is CASRGDGSGKEPFF.

This clonotype was observed a single time. A much larger clone sits a single nucleotide away, making a read error possible. This rearrangement joins TRBV6-1 to TRBJ2-1, with D perhaps TRBD2 (7 bases). Germline CDR1 and CDR2: MNHNS and SASEGT. The CDR3 contains 12 residues. Trimming shortened V by 6 bases and J by 6 bases, and 9 bases separated the two germline ends. The CDR3 DNA is TGTGCCAGCAGACGGGGGGCCAATGAGCAGTTCTTC. Amino acids: CASRRGANEQFF.

This clonotype came up a few times. J is TRBJ2-7 and V is TRBV5-1; D is tentatively TRBD1 or TRBD2 (5 bases each). There are 13 residues in the CDR3. V was trimmed by 6 bases and J by 3 bases, leaving 13 bases between them. CDR1 SGHRS and CDR2 YFSETQ come from the germline V gene. CDR3 in amino acids: CASTPGPHYEQYF. CDR3 nucleotide sequence: TGCGCCAGCACCCCGGGACCCCACTACGAGCAGTACTTC.

Only a few counts were recorded for this clonotype. V usage is TRBV5-1 and J usage is TRBJ1-1; D call uncertain. Germline loops: CDR1 SGHRS, CDR2 YFSETQ. This CDR3 has 16 residues. V lost 5 bases and J 2 bases, leaving 19 bases between the germline ends. The CDR3 protein is CASSPFRSARNTEAFF. The DNA for the CDR3 is TGCGCCAGCAGTCCCTTTCGGTCGGCCCGCAACACTGAAGCTTTCTTT.